This entry lists 2 T cell receptor beta chains sequenced from one sample in a study of OX40 agonist ivuxolimab in advanced cancers. The repertoire was sequenced with immunoSEQ multiplex PCR; TCRdb's copy has only in-frame clones and lacks some. The sample holds over 40,000 clones, 86% seen once. The sample in question was CD4+ or CD8+ T cells sorted from blood, obtained in a trial of the OX40 agonist ivuxolimab. These receptors all come from an adult with an advanced solid tumor such as melanoma, head and neck, liver or kidney cancer.

Remarks on this clone: Other DNA sequences in the sample encode the same CDR3. The chain recombines TRBV6-5 with TRBJ1-5, with 7 bases matching TRBD1. V lost 6 bases and J lost 5; bases outside the gene matches: 4. Germline CDR1 reads MNHEY; CDR2 reads SVGAGI. The length of the CDR3 is 13 residues. The CDR3 reads CASSRQGDQPQHF. The DNA of the CDR3 is TGTGCCAGCAGCAGACAGGGAGATCAGCCCCAGCATTTT.

The chain combines TRBV6-5 with TRBJ2-7; D unclear. CDR1 is MNHEY and CDR2 is SVGAGI in the germline V gene. Trimming stripped 5 bases from V and 1 base from J, with 12 bases between. The CDR3 sequence is 14 residues long. CDR3 DNA sequence: TGTGCCAGCAGTGAAGACCGGCAGTCCTACGAGCAGTACTTC. It codes for CASSEDRQSYEQYF.